This T cell receptor (beta chain) was captured by sequencing in a study of blood T cell repertoires in COVID-19. Across the study: PBMCs, B-cell-depleted T cells, or T cells were the source of the cDNA or gDNA that made up the material.

The germline gives CDR1 KGHDR, CDR2 SFDVKD. Trimming cost V 9 bases and J 4 bases; bases outside gene matches: 13. The CDR3 contains 15 residues. This clone was seen just once. Using immunoSEQ multiplex PCR, the repertoire was profiled, and TCRdb retains in-frame clones only, with some absent. Of 55,000 to 80,000 clones detected, roughly 92% appear once; the ten largest clones hold 5% to 7%. The chain has TRBV24-1 and TRBJ1-1; 7 bases line up with TRBD1. The clonotype was recovered from a human donor in a cohort sampled during active COVID-19. Sample: peripheral blood. The CDR3 protein is CATGARGSWSTEAFF. CDR3 nucleotide sequence: TGTGCCACCGGGGCCAGGGGGTCATGGTCCACTGAAGCTTTCTTT.